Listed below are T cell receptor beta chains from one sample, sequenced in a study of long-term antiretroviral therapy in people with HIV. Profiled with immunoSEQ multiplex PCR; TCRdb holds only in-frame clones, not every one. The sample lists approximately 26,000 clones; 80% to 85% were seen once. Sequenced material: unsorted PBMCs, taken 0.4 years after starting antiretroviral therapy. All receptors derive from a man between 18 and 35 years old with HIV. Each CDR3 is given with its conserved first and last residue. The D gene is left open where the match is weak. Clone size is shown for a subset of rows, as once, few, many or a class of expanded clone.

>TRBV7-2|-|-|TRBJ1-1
TGTGCCAGCAGCTTCTGGACAGTGAACACTGAAGCTTTCTTT
CASSFWTVNTEAFF
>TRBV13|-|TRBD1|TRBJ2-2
TGTGCCAGCAGCTTAGTTCGACAGGGGGGTACCGGGGAGCTGTTTTTT
CASSLVRQGGTGELFF
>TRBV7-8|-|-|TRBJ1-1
TGTGCCAGCAGCCTTGGACTCCGGGGGAAGACTGAAGCTTTCTTT
CASSLGLRGKTEAFF
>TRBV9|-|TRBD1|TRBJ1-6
TGTGCCAGCGGTCCCCCGGGGACAGGGACGACGTCCCCCCTCCACTTT
CASGPPGTGTTSPLHF
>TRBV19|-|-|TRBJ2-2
TGTGCCAGTAGTTGGGCAGGGAACACCGGGGAGCTGTTTTTT
CASSWAGNTGELFF
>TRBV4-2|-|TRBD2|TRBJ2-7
TGTGCCAGCAGCCAAGGTCTAGCGGGTACCTACGAGCAGTACTTC
CASSQGLAGTYEQYF
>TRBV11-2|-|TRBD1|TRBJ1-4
TGTGCCAGCAGCTCCCGGGACAGGGCTAATGAAAAACTGTTTTTT
CASSSRDRANEKLFF
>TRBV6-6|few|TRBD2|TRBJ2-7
TGTGCCAGCTCCATCCAACTAGCGGAGAGCTCCTACGAGCAGTACTTC
CASSIQLAESSYEQYF
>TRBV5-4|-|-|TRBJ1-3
TGTGCCAGCAGCTTTGTGGGCTCTGGAAACACCATATATTTT
CASSFVGSGNTIYF
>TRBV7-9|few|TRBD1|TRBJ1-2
TGTGCCAGCAGCCGGGACAGGGAGGAATACACCTTC
CASSRDREEYTF
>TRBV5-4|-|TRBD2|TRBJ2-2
TGTGCCAGCAGTTACGGACTAGCGGGAGGGAACGGGGAGCTGTTTTTT
CASSYGLAGGNGELFF
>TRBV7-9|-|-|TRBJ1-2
TGTGCCAGCAGCTTAGGTGCTTTCAGAACCCCCTATGGCTACACCTTC
CASSLGAFRTPYGYTF
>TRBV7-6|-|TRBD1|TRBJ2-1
TGTGCCAGCAGCTTAGTCCAGGCAGGGGGCATCTCCTACAATGAGCAGTTCTTC
CASSLVQAGGISYNEQFF
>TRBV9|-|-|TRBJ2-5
TGTGCCAGCAGCGTAGAGGACTATTACTCCGAGACCCAGTACTTC
CASSVEDYYSETQYF
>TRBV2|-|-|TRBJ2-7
TGTGCCAGCAGTGGGGGCCCCGAGACGGTTCCCTACGAGCAGTACTTC
CASSGGPETVPYEQYF
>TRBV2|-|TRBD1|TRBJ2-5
TGTGCCAGCAGTGGAAGAGGGGGCGCCTACCAAGAGACCCAGTACTTC
CASSGRGGAYQETQYF
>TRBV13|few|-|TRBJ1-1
TGTGCCAGCAGTACTAGACAGTTTCGTGGTGAAGCTTTCTTT
CASSTRQFRGEAFF
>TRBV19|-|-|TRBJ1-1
TGTGCCAGTAGTCCGGGACCGAACACTGAAGCTTTCTTT
CASSPGPNTEAFF
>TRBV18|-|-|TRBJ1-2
TGTGCCAGCTCAGGCATTGGTCACAGGGATGGCTACACCTTC
CASSGIGHRDGYTF
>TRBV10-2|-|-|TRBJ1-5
TGCGCCAGCAGTGAGCTCTTCCTGGCAGGAGGCAATCAGCCCCAGCATTTT
CASSELFLAGGNQPQHF